This record looks at one T cell receptor beta chain sequence and its context. No antigen is known for it. Sequencing was performed with immunoSEQ multiplex PCR; in TCRdb, only in-frame clones are kept and a portion is missing. Among 350,000 to 500,000 clones listed, over 75% were seen once. The CDR3 length is 13 residues. The germline V gene has CDR1 SGHTA and CDR2 FQGNSA. V was clipped by 1 base and J by 2 bases, with 5 bases between them. The sample originates from a study of Ad26.COV2.S vaccination and SARS-CoV-2 variants. About the research overall: Dosing was one shot or two shots 56 days apart.

Treatment denoted: some 20 received Ad26.COV2.S at low or high dose, single or two shots; roughly five received placebo; per-sample allocation not given. Material that was analyzed had been drawn on day 63 after the first vaccine or placebo injection. Study-level results: Breadth and depth estimates from TCRs may understate total T cell responses. Comparability of non-spike TCR breadth was observed across vaccine and placebo recipients. Once vaccination had occurred, spike-specific CD8+ and CD4+ T cell responses reportedly showed substantial breadth.

The origin of this receptor is a person between 18 and 65 years old who received the Ad26.COV2.S COVID-19 vaccine or a placebo. The sequenced sample was peripheral blood, obtained in a trial of Ad26.COV2.S vaccine versus placebo. The J gene is TRBJ1-1, the V gene TRBV7-2; D is undetermined. This CDR3 reads CASSLDSNTEAFF. The CDR3 DNA sequence: TGTGCCAGCAGCTTAGACAGTAACACTGAAGCTTTCTTT. The full variable domain, in which reference TRBV7-2 and TRBJ1-1 provide the parts outside the CDR3, is GAGVSQSPSNKVTEKGKDVELRCDPISGHTALYWYRQSLGQGLEFLIYFQGNSAPDKSGLPSDRFSAERTGGSVSTLTIQRTQQEDSAVYLCASSLDSNTEAFFGQGTRLTVV.